The 22 T cell receptor beta chains below come from one sample, sequenced in a study of CD8 T cells in Susac syndrome. Random-hexamer reverse transcription was applied to roughly 0.5 to 1 ug RNA. In TCRdb, the immunoSEQ multiplex PCR reads were re-called with MiXCR into one record per CDR3 protein. The table records around 300,000 distinct CDR3 sequences, about 82% of them present only once. The sequencing input was CD8+ T cells from PBMCs. These receptors all stem from a human donor with multiple sclerosis.

V is TRBV6-2 or TRBV6-3 and J is TRBJ2-1; no reliable D call. The CDR3 consists of 15 residues. V was shortened by 4 bases and J by 4 bases, with 14 bases between the two germline ends. Germline V gene data show CDR1 as MNHEY and CDR2 as SVGEGT. CDR3 protein: CASSFLSSGYNEQFF. The CDR3 coding sequence is TGTGCCAGCAGTTTCTTATCATCGGGTTACAATGAGCAGTTCTTC.

This clonotype has just a few counts. V and J are TRBV3-1 and TRBJ1-1; D remains ambiguous. With 6 bases removed from V and 0 bases from J, the gap between germline ends came to 2 bases. Germline CDR1 reads LGHDT; CDR2 reads YNNKEL (reference sequence). The CDR3 is 11 amino acids. This CDR3 is CASRLNTEAFF. The CDR3 region has the DNA TGTGCCAGCAGGTTGAACACTGAAGCTTTCTTT.

This clonotype was counted a few times. The chain couples TRBV27 to TRBJ2-1; TRBD2 aligns across 10 bases. Germline V gene lookup returns CDR1 MNHEY and CDR2 SMNVEV (reference sequence). The trim removed 2 bases at V and 6 bases at J, leaving 4 bases unmatched. This CDR3 spans 15 amino acids. The CDR3, as DNA: TGTGCCAGCAGTTTACTAGCGGGAGAAGTCAATGAGCAGTTCTTC. Its protein product is CASSLLAGEVNEQFF.

Only a few counts were recorded for this clonotype. The rearrangement joins TRBV4-3 to TRBJ2-7; TRBD2 matches 11 bases. V dropped 4 bases and J dropped 4; count of bases not matched to a gene: 6. Germline V CDR1 and CDR2: LGHNA, YSLEER. The CDR3 loop spans 15 amino acids. CDR3 in DNA: TGCGCCAGCAGCCCAGCCCTAGCGGGAGGTTACGAGCAGTACTTC. It is translated as CASSPALAGGYEQYF.

The chain is built from TRBV9 and TRBJ2-1; TRBD2 aligns across 7 bases. The trim removed 1 base at V and 1 base at J, leaving 17 bases unmatched. The CDR3 runs 20 residues. Germline assignment: CDR1 SGDLS and CDR2 YYNGEE. CDR3 amino acids: CASSVSQISRRGGSYNEQFF. CDR3 nucleotides: TGTGCCAGCAGCGTATCGCAAATTTCTCGAAGGGGAGGGTCCTACAATGAGCAGTTCTTC.

This chain connects TRBV6-5 to TRBJ2-7; D not resolved. The V gene's germline CDR1 is MNHEY and CDR2 SVGAGI. This CDR3 spans 15 amino acids. Trimming took off 2 bases at V and 0 bases at J, with 11 bases between the two ends. The CDR3 DNA follows: TGTGCCAGCAGTTACGACCTTCAACTCTCCTACGAGCAGTACTTC. Translated: CASSYDLQLSYEQYF.

The chain joins TRBV15 to TRBJ1-5, with D tentatively TRBD1 (5 bases). V was clipped by 5 bases and J by 2 bases, with 16 bases between them. The V gene's germline CDR1 is LNHNV and CDR2 YYDKDF (reference sequence). This CDR3 spans 16 amino acids. The CDR3 spells CATSPRVGTGNQPQHF. The CDR3 DNA reads as TGTGCCACCAGCCCCCGAGTGGGGACGGGCAATCAGCCCCAGCATTTT.

The J gene is TRBJ2-2, the V gene TRBV27; 10 bases are a match to TRBD1. The CDR3 length is 17 residues. V gave up 4 bases and J gave up 3 bases; unmatched junction bases: 8. Looked up from germline, CDR1 is MNHEY and CDR2 is SMNVEV (reference sequence). The DNA of the CDR3 is TGTGCCAGCAGTTCCCTACCGGGACAGGGGTACACCGGGGAGCTGTTTTTT. It specifies CASSSLPGQGYTGELFF.

The chain combines TRBV6-5 with TRBJ2-5; D remains ambiguous. Per the germline V gene, CDR1 is MNHEY and CDR2 is SVGAGI. This CDR3 is built from 11 residues. V lost 6 bases, J lost 5 bases, and 7 bases lay in between. DNA for the CDR3: TGTGCCAGCAGGGTTGGGGAGACCCAGTACTTC. It yields the protein CASRVGETQYF.

The rearrangement links TRBV6-5 to TRBJ2-2, with D maybe TRBD1 (5 bases). Germline-derived CDR1 and CDR2 are MNHEY and SVGAGI. With 5 bases removed from V and 7 bases from J, the gap between germline ends came to 17 bases. The CDR3 is 15 residues long. CDR3 in amino acids: CASSLVQGMGGELFF. DNA of the CDR3: TGTGCCAGCAGTCTCGTCCAGGGAATGGGCGGGGAGCTGTTTTTT.

The chain combines TRBV5-6 with TRBJ2-5; D is unresolved. V was shortened by 1 base and J by 2 bases, with 9 bases between the two germline ends. Germline lookup yields CDR1 SGHDT and CDR2 YYEEEE. The CDR3 has 14 amino acids. CDR3 DNA: TGTGCCAGCAGCTTGTGGAGTGAGCAAGAGACCCAGTACTTC. This gives the protein CASSLWSEQETQYF. Full variable domain (outside the CDR3, taken from reference TRBV5-6 and TRBJ2-5): DAGVTQSPTHLIKTRGQQVTLRCSPKSGHDTVSWYQQALGQGPQFIFQYYEEEERQRGNFPDRFSGHQFPNYSSELNVNALLLGDSALYLCASSLWSEQETQYFGPGTRLLVL.

The V and J genes are TRBV2 and TRBJ2-5; D is perhaps TRBD2 (5 bases). Germline V gene data show CDR1 as SNHLY and CDR2 as FYNNEI. V was cut by 4 bases and J by 0 bases, with 18 bases left in between. The CDR3 is made up of 17 amino acids. CDR3 loop: CASSARYRLNYQETQYF. The CDR3 bases are TGTGCCAGCAGTGCACGGTACCGACTAAACTACCAAGAGACCCAGTACTTC.

This chain uses TRBV28 with TRBJ2-7; a possible D gene is TRBD1 (6 bases). Deletions cut 2 bases from V and 3 bases from J, with 11 bases between. The CDR3 loop spans 14 amino acids. Looked up from germline, CDR1 is MDHEN and CDR2 is SYDVKM. The CDR3 loop is CASSLEGGHYEQYF. CDR3 sequence (DNA): TGTGCCAGCAGTTTAGAAGGGGGTCACTACGAGCAGTACTTC.

V gene TRBV12-3 or TRBV12-4 combines with J gene TRBJ2-3, with 8 bases lining up with TRBD2. CDR3 length equals 14 residues. V lost 3 bases and J lost 6; bases outside the gene matches: 5. The CDR3 spells CASSFSREGDTQYF. CDR3 nucleotide sequence: TGTGCCAGCAGTTTCTCCCGGGAGGGGGATACGCAGTATTTT.

The J gene is TRBJ2-7, the V gene TRBV5-8; perhaps TRBD1 as D (5 bases). Germline V gives CDR1 SGHTS, CDR2 YDEGEE. The CDR3 loop spans 14 amino acids. The V end was cut by 6 bases, the J end by 5 bases, with 18 bases between. Here the CDR3 reads CASTPLGLLDEQYF. In nucleotides, the CDR3 is TGTGCCAGCACCCCCTTGGGGCTCTTGGACGAGCAGTACTTC.

The V gene is TRBV6-1, the J gene TRBJ1-5; D is ambiguous. Between the trimmed V and J ends, which lost 6 bases and 2 bases, there was a span of 11 bases. The CDR3 totals 14 residues. CDR1 and CDR2 (germline): MNHNS, SASEGT. The DNA of the CDR3 is TGTGCCAGCAGCCCATTTTGGGGCAATCAGCCCCAGCATTTT. Protein: CASSPFWGNQPQHF.

This clonotype showed up just once. The chain carries TRBV30 and TRBJ1-1, with a possible D match to TRBD1 (6 bases). Trimming removed 1 base from V and 1 base from J, with 7 bases in between. Per germline, CDR1 GTSNPN and CDR2 SVGIG (reference sequence). CDR3 length equals 13 residues. CDR3 amino acids: CAWSGDTNTEAFF. CDR3 in DNA: TGTGCCTGGAGTGGGGACACGAACACTGAAGCTTTCTTT.

The rearrangement joins TRBV7-9 to TRBJ1-6; no reliable D call. The V end was cut by 5 bases, the J end by 9 bases, with 23 bases between. The CDR3 is 17 amino acids. Germline V gene sequence: CDR1 SEHNR, CDR2 FQNEAQ (reference sequence). CDR3 loop: CASSPSPTHGGGSPLHF. Written as DNA, the CDR3 is TGTGCCAGCAGCCCCTCTCCCACCCACGGTGGCGGTTCACCCCTCCACTTT.

V usage is TRBV19 and J usage is TRBJ1-5; 9 nucleotides agree with TRBD1. Germline CDR1 LNHDA, CDR2 SQIVND (reference sequence). CDR3 length: 14 residues. J was trimmed by 4 bases and V by 6 bases; bases with no gene match: 4. DNA of the CDR3: TGTGCCAGTAGGACCGACAGGGGGAATCAGCCCCAGCATTTT. This sequence encodes CASRTDRGNQPQHF.

This clonotype has only one observation. The chain carries TRBV7-8 and TRBJ2-1; no definite D call. Between the trimmed V and J ends, which lost 1 base and 1 base, there was a span of 11 bases. CDR1 is SGHVS, CDR2 FQNEAQ, per germline. CDR3 length: 16 residues. The CDR3 is CASSLVTTWSYNEQFF. CDR3 bases: TGTGCCAGCAGCTTAGTGACAACTTGGTCCTACAATGAGCAGTTCTTC.

This clonotype showed up just a few times. This chain uses TRBV27 with TRBJ2-2; D ambiguous. Per germline, CDR1 MNHEY and CDR2 SMNVEV (reference sequence). This CDR3 has 12 residues. Between the trimmed V and J ends, which lost 3 bases and 5 bases, there was a span of 4 bases. In DNA, the CDR3 is TGTGCCAGCAGTTTTAGAACCGGGGAGCTGTTTTTT. It codes for CASSFRTGELFF.

The chain has TRBV19 and TRBJ2-7; D is unclear. The CDR3 contains 13 residues. From germline, CDR1 is LNHDA and CDR2 SQIVND (reference sequence). Trimming pared 3 bases from V and 4 bases from J, leaving 10 bases between. The CDR3 nucleotides read TGTGCCAGTAGTATCTACGACAAGTACGAGCAGTACTTC. This translates into CASSIYDKYEQYF. The full variable domain, its missing parts supplied by reference TRBV19 and TRBJ2-7, is DGGITQSPKYLFRKEGQNVTLSCEQNLNHDAMYWYRQDPGQGLRLIYYSQIVNDFQKGDIAEGYSVSREKKESFPLTVTSAQKNPTAFYLCASSIYDKYEQYFGPGTRLTVT.